This T cell receptor beta chain was retrieved from a study of cytomegalovirus exposure and HLA in healthy donors (dated 2017 in TCRdb). As for the study more broadly: In an earlier analysis of 450 to 750 of the donors, 250 to 350 Gb of sequence data and 90 million to 130 million unique TCR beta sequences from 150 million to 200 million T cells were reported. Using immunosequencing, the study profiled T cell repertoires from about 650 subjects and related those repertoires to cytomegalovirus serostatus. Donor age, sex, ethnicity and CMV serostatus were compiled alongside the repertoire data. High-throughput TCR immunosequencing, statistical association of individual TCRs with disease status, and machine learning were combined to predict cytomegalovirus infection status. All discovery cohort repertoires had been generated on a single sequencing platform. About 300 gigabases of sequencing data and around 88 million unique TCR sequences made up an early release that covered fewer than 650 HLA-typed donors. Of the roughly 400 genotyped donors, over 70% fell in the genetic ancestry cluster associated with self-reported Caucasian donors. In an earlier analysis of a few hundred of the donors, high-throughput TCR beta sequencing was used to judge whether each TCR beta V gene segment behaved as functional or pseudogenic. HLA typing included class I and class II loci at four-digit resolution. To study patterns of TCR occurrence, a later analysis re-analyzed previously published TCR beta repertoires from several hundred donors and added high-resolution HLA genotyping. In a later genetic analysis, genome-wide SNP genotypes for about 60% of the 666 donors were used, and that subset was treated as a discovery cohort. The number of typed donors differed by locus: about 629-630 for A, B, C, DRB1 and DQB1; 500 to 550 for DQA1; some 610 for DPA1; and some 430 for DPB1. Rather than using new phenotypic data, the later analysis identified candidate immune exposures from TCR beta sequences and from how often those sequences occurred across donors. Among about 370 genotyped donors of the cohort, an average of around 220,000 unique TCR beta nucleotide sequences was sequenced per donor, of which about 19% were non-productive. Four or five DR-DQ haplotypes were handled as single units for association and clustering, since linkage in the cohort was strong. In addition to the first cohort of approximately 670 subjects, a separate validation cohort of approximately 130 different subjects was used. The study aimed to test whether cataloging public T cell receptors could reveal signatures of past pathogen exposure.

CDR1 and CDR2, looked up from the germline V gene, are MNHEY and SVGAGI. V was cut back by 8 bases and J by 1 base, leaving a gap of 15 bases between them. Reading from cysteine to phenylalanine, the CDR3 counts 14 amino acids. The retained sequence is limited to the CDR3, 42 bases, with the frame set at the first base. Paper-wide results and their limitations: Several of the top co-occurrence clusters appeared to be linked to parvovirus B19, influenza, CMV and Epstein-Barr virus, according to a later analysis. The presence/absence analyses assumed that sequencing depth was roughly uniform across donors, and that assumption may not be true. In a later analysis, HLA-associated TCR beta chains showed more clonal expansion and lower generation probabilities than non-associated chains that were equally common. The only immune exposure information available for the cohort was CMV serostatus. While some public TCRs were present in many individuals, most TCR sequences turned up only very rarely across donors. A later analysis found that TCR association rates varied across HLA loci, with DRB1 alleles showing the most associated TCRs and HLA-C alleles the fewest. The study listed 150 to 200 TCR beta chains as associated with cytomegalovirus. It was suggested by the authors that the approach could potentially be generalized to other disease states and immunological phenotypes. A further reported finding was that TCR beta sequences accurately predicted the HLA-A and HLA-B alleles for most subjects in the first cohort. In both the original and validation cohorts, the classifier was reported to diagnose cytomegalovirus status with high specificity and sensitivity. In a later analysis, over 15,000 TCR beta sequences were associated with specific HLA alleles at a false discovery rate of 0.05. According to a later analysis, most CMV-associated TCR beta chains appeared to be HLA-restricted, and the HLA associations seemed to be driven largely by CMV exposure. Some IMGT-functional V segments, including TRBV6-2 and TRBV6-3, could not be distinguished by the 87-base-pair reads and were therefore excluded. Broadly in line with IMGT annotations, most TCR beta V segments showed up in productive rearrangements about 87% or about 30% of the time in an earlier analysis of 450 to 600 of the donors. This cohort had only TCR beta chains sequenced, and the lack of alpha or paired-chain data limited which features could be detected. The sequencing pipeline was judged likely to have produced a cluster of highly shared sequence variants as a technical artifact. In vitro tests confirmed that three of the cytomegalovirus-associated TCR beta chains recognize cytomegalovirus antigens. Because HLA typing was missing for some donors at each locus, association tests included only the typed subset. An association between a missense DCLRE1C variant and V-gene and J-gene trimming of TCR beta chains was found in a later genetic analysis and replicated in an independent cohort. The earlier analysis of 587 of the donors excluded roughly 16 rarely observed V segments, including chromosome 9 orphons, because counts were too low. When HLA alleles, especially DR and DQ, strongly co-occurred, attributing TCR associations to individual alleles was difficult. In a later genetic analysis, fewer N-insertions in productive TCRs were reported among donors in an Asian-associated ancestry cluster than the roughly 710-donor mean. Linkage disequilibrium might explain the correlated functional status among segregating V segments, but an unknown experimental factor could not be excluded.

The method was the immunoSEQ multiplex PCR assay. For the multiplex PCR, a mixture combining 60 forward primers for TCR Vbeta segments and 13 reverse primers for TCR Jbeta segments was used. A multiplex PCR assay on genomic DNA amplified the CDR3 region of rearranged TCR beta genes. On the Illumina HiSeq System, the amplified TCR beta libraries were sequenced as 87-base-pair reads. The paper's processing steps were these. A later analysis counted approximately 74 million unique TCR beta chains across the 666 repertoires, and around 12 million of these chains were shared by at least two donors. To remove PCR and sequencing errors, raw reads were error-corrected and collapsed into unique sequences using a nearest-neighbor algorithm that merged closely related sequences. Alignment of CDR3 sequences to IMGT reference sequences was used to assign V, D and J gene segments. For a sequence to be retained, at least a six-nucleotide match to both a V gene segment and a J gene segment was required. Rearrangements were called productive when the CDR3 lacked stop codons and stayed in frame with V and J; all others were non-productive. Following IMGT convention, CDR3 was defined as the stretch from the second conserved V-encoded cysteine up to the conserved J-encoded phenylalanine. In an earlier analysis of around 570 of the donors, sequences lacking an unambiguous match to a single V gene segment were excluded. In an earlier analysis of a few hundred of the donors, a V segment was called functional when productive rearrangements were above 56.7%, and segregating when the standard deviation between donors exceeded 5%. A statistical classification framework was built for diagnosing cytomegalovirus status from the catalog of TCR beta chain sequences. In a later analysis, V and J genes were assigned by comparing TCR nucleotide sequences against IMGT/GENE-DB human TR gene sequences. The TCRdist pipeline was used in a later analysis to assign CDR3 sequences and most-parsimonious VDJ recombination scenarios. In a later analysis, each TCR beta chain was defined by its CDR3 amino acid sequence together with its V-gene family, and reads without a unique V-gene family were excluded. To address suspected cross-contamination and a sequencing artifact, a later analysis removed 550 to 750 highly shared, low-generation-probability nucleotide sequences. In a later analysis, a clonal expansion index for each public chain was calculated from normalized within-repertoire ranks of inferred template counts. A later analysis computed generation probabilities with a VDJ recombination model fitted to out-of-frame rearrangements, and checked the results against IGoR. In a later analysis, hypergeometric tests were used to score TCR-TCR, TCR-HLA and TCR-CMV co-occurrence, with a repertoire-size bias correction applied to TCR pairs. In a later analysis, false discovery rates were estimated by permuting HLA or CMV assignments 20 times. In a later analysis, co-occurring TCRs were grouped using DBSCAN, and TCRdist sequence similarity was added for clustering within HLA-allele-positive subsets. For co-occurrence clustering, repertoires with fewer than 30,000 or more than 120,000 public chains were excluded, along with four or five repertoires with anomalous nucleotide sharing. TCRdb took this table from immuneACCESS and kept in-frame rearrangements with V and J called. Such tables lack part of the clones; where checked against another copy, unresolved V genes explain under half of the gap, and the rest is unexplained. D and trimming were read from the DNA, whereas the V and J calls and clone size are those reported in that table. The table for this sample lists around 210,000 clones. The top ten hold approximately 0.98% of the sample.

With respect to this clone: Its binding antigen is unknown.

The cohort comprised fewer than 750 healthy bone marrow donors. At the time of sampling, every cohort member was nominally healthy, though immune exposures that went unrecorded were likely present. The donor tested CMV seropositive, placing the donor among the 290 or so seropositive members of the cohort. Every donor gave a peripheral blood sample, and the peripheral blood mononuclear cells from that sample were used for TCR beta sequencing. The Qiagen DNeasy Blood Extraction Kit was used to extract genomic DNA from the blood cell samples. Recombination joined TRBV6-5 with TRBJ2-7; the D region possibly corresponds to TRBD1 (7 bases align). The source is a young woman in good health and CMV-seropositive. The sample consisted of PBMCs. The CDR3 is CASSRGTASYEQYF. The DNA is as follows: TGTGCCAGCTCCCGCGGGACAGCTTCCTACGAGCAGTACTTC.